The following is a T cell receptor beta chain sequence with its context. Researchers prepared the TCRbeta library using unique molecular identifiers, the study reports. TCRdb fed the PCR reads into MiXCR, producing one record per CDR3 protein. The sample lists 210,000 or so distinct CDR3 sequences; 8% to 10% were seen once. The data derive from a study of T-cell reconstitution after alpha-beta-depleted transplantation in children. V was pared by 2 bases and J by 8 bases, with 5 bases of the junction left unmatched. This CDR3 region has 14 residues. CDR1 and CDR2 from the germline V gene are SEHNR and FQNEAQ (reference sequence).

The genes are TRBV7-9 and TRBJ2-1; 8 bases are shared with TRBD2. The clonotype was recovered from a human donor who donated a stem cell graft to a child with acute lymphoblastic leukemia. Specimen: PBMCs from the stem cell graft donor, collected from the stem cell graft. As DNA, the CDR3 is TGTGCCAGCAGCTTACTCTGGACTAGCTATGAGCAGTTCTTC. Amino acid sequence: CASSLLWTSYEQFF.